What follows describes a single TCR beta chain. Its antigen remains unknown. TCRdb keeps only in-frame clones here, not all; method: immunoSEQ multiplex PCR. Here the sample spans around 100,000 clones, about 89% being singletons. V was pared by 1 base and J by 13 bases, with 14 bases between. Germline V lookup: CDR1 SGHTA, CDR2 FQGNSA. There are 13 residues in the CDR3. This record comes from a study of identifying expanded T cells in peripheral blood. Findings of the study overall: About 1.2 clones differed between technical replicates, versus around 15 and 18 over time.

No infections or other immune events were documented during collection. The V call is TRBV7-2, the J call TRBJ2-1; no clear D. The receptor was derived from a person between 18 and 69 years old in good health. The sequencing input was blood. Here the CDR3 reads CASSLVVVPAQFF. In DNA form, the CDR3 reads TGTGCCAGCAGCTTAGTGGTAGTCCCAGCCCAGTTCTTC.